This T cell receptor (beta chain) came from a study of vaccination and CD4 T cells after COVID-19. Across the study: The study collected post-vaccine samples a median roughly 75 days after dose two, with a range of 14 to 241.

The treatment is: roughly 10-day PBMC culture with coronavirus spike peptide pools or control peptides (ViraFEST assay). Germline V CDR1 and CDR2: SGHVS, FQNEAQ. V gave up 4 bases and J gave up 8 bases; unmatched junction bases: 11. This CDR3 has 15 amino acids. This clonotype was observed a few times. Its target is not known. The study sequenced cultured CD4+ T cell DNA using the Oncomine TCR Beta short-read assay. TCRdb reanalysed the PCR reads using MiXCR and keeps one entry per CDR3 protein. The sample carries around 10,000 distinct CDR3 sequences, 43% recorded once. Sequenced sample: CD4+ T cells from blood, cultured in vitro. The clonotype originates from a human donor who had recovered from COVID-19. The chain uses TRBV7-8 and TRBJ1-2; 9 bases map to TRBD1. CDR3 nucleotides: TGTGCCAGCAGCTCAGATGGGACAGGGATTAGAGGCTACACCTTC. This codes for CASSSDGTGIRGYTF.